These 24 T cell receptor beta chains share one sample of origin, sequenced in a study of T-cell reconstitution after alpha-beta-depleted transplantation in children. Unique molecular identifiers featured in how the TCRbeta library was prepared. One entry per CDR3 protein results from TCRdb running MiXCR on the PCR reads. This table has roughly 300,000 distinct CDR3 sequences, about 9.4% appearing once. The source was PBMCs from the stem cell graft donor, collected from the stem cell graft. The receptors were gathered from a human donor who donated a stem cell graft to a child with acute lymphoblastic leukemia.

The V gene is TRBV7-6, the J gene TRBJ2-7, with 9 nucleotides matching TRBD2. Germline CDR1 reads SGHVS; CDR2 reads FNYEAQ. The CDR3 contains 15 residues. The ends lost 5 bases at V and 7 bases at J; junction bases unmatched: 12. CDR3 sequence (DNA): TGTGCCAGCAGCCTGGGGGCGGGAGGGCCTGGAGAGCAGTACTTC. Protein sequence: CASSLGAGGPGEQYF. Complete variable domain (other parts from reference TRBV7-6 and TRBJ2-7): GAGVSQSPRYKVTKRGQDVALRCDPISGHVSLYWYRQALGQGPEFLTYFNYEAQQDKSGLPNDRFSAERPEGSISTLTIQRTEQRDSAMYRCASSLGAGGPGEQYFGPGTRLTVT.

The chain has TRBV7-9 and TRBJ2-5; TRBD2 agrees at 12 bases. The germline gives CDR1 SEHNR, CDR2 FQNEAQ (reference sequence). This CDR3 is 15 amino acids long. V gave up 3 bases and J gave up 5 bases; unmatched junction bases: 4. This CDR3 is CASSLTSGRRETQYF. In DNA form, the CDR3 reads TGTGCCAGCAGCTTGACTAGCGGGAGAAGGGAGACCCAGTACTTC.

The chain links TRBV5-6 to TRBJ1-2; no definite D call. Germline V gene lookup returns CDR1 SGHDT and CDR2 YYEEEE. The CDR3 runs 13 residues. Trimming removed 4 bases from V and 8 bases from J, with 15 bases in between. The CDR3 nucleotides are TGTGCCAGCAGCGTGGGTAGCCTGGGGGGCTACACCTTC. Protein: CASSVGSLGGYTF.

This clonotype was found a few times. The rearrangement links TRBV9 to TRBJ2-5; 9 bases fit TRBD2. The CDR3 is 17 amino acids. Germline V gene sequence: CDR1 SGDLS, CDR2 YYNGEE. J lost 4 bases, V lost 0 bases, and 10 bases had no gene match. The CDR3, as DNA: TGTGCCAGCAGCGTAGTGGCTAGCGGGACCCCTCCAGAGACCCAGTACTTC. Protein sequence: CASSVVASGTPPETQYF.

V is TRBV7-9 and J is TRBJ1-2, with D unclear. Germline CDR1 and CDR2: SEHNR and FQNEAQ (reference sequence). Between the trimmed V and J ends, which lost 6 bases and 10 bases, there was a span of 21 bases. The CDR3 is 14 amino acids. CDR3 sequence: CASSYKEGEGDYTF. The CDR3 DNA reads as TGTGCCAGCAGTTACAAGGAAGGCGAGGGTGACTACACCTTC.

The V call is TRBV5-1, the J call TRBJ1-2; maybe TRBD1 (6 bases). Germline V gives CDR1 SGHRS, CDR2 YFSETQ. The CDR3 sequence is 12 residues long. V lost 3 bases and J lost 4, with 7 bases in between. As DNA, the CDR3 is TGCGCCAGCAGCTCGGACAGCTATGGCTACACCTTC. Translating gives CASSSDSYGYTF.

This chain joins TRBV20-1 and TRBJ2-7, with 7 nucleotides matching TRBD1. J gave up 2 bases and V 0 bases, and 7 bases lay outside the gene matches. Germline CDR1 and CDR2: DFQATT and SNEGSKA (reference sequence). This CDR3 has 15 residues. The CDR3 region has the DNA TGCAGTGCTAGAGAGACAAGACAGGGCCCCTACGAGCAGTACTTC. This gives the protein CSARETRQGPYEQYF.

For this clonotype: A much bigger clone sits one base away, suggesting this may be a read error. V gene TRBV29-1 combines with J gene TRBJ2-2; maybe TRBD2 (6 bases). Germline V gene lookup returns CDR1 SQVTM and CDR2 ANQGSEA. The CDR3 consists of 13 residues. The V and J ends lost 3 bases and 2 bases respectively, with 7 bases between them. CDR3 loop: CSVDSGNTGELFF. CDR3 in DNA: TGCAGCGTTGATAGCGGCAACACCGGGGAGCTGTTTTTT.

This clonotype turned up a few times. In nucleotides, the CDR3 is TGTGCCACTCAGCGGTCCTACAATGAGCAGTTCTTC. It yields the protein CATQRSYNEQFF. This chain uses TRBV6-1 with TRBJ2-1; D might be TRBD2 (5 bases). Germline lookup yields CDR1 MNHNS and CDR2 SASEGT. Trimming left V 10 bases short and J 1 base short, with 8 bases between. CDR3 size: 12 residues.

This clonotype was picked up many times. This chain links TRBV12-3 or TRBV12-4 with TRBJ2-2; unclear D gene. The V gene lost 10 bases and the J gene lost 5 bases, with 8 bases spanning the gap. The CDR3 has 11 residues. The CDR3 DNA reads TGTGCCACCACTCGGACCGGGGAGCTGTTTTTT. Protein product: CATTRTGELFF.

The rearrangement links TRBV4-1 to TRBJ2-1; the D is unclear. The CDR3 extends over 16 amino acids. The V and J ends lost 0 bases and 5 bases respectively, with 14 bases between them. Germline CDR1 and CDR2: MGHRA and YSYEKL. The CDR3 is CASSQDRLEGNNEQFF. The CDR3 DNA reads TGCGCCAGCAGCCAAGATAGGTTAGAAGGGAACAATGAGCAGTTCTTC.

The chain couples TRBV20-1 to TRBJ2-5, with 10 positions matching TRBD2. After removal of 7 bases from V and 2 bases from J, the junction contained 4 bases not matched to a gene. CDR3 length: 13 amino acids. Germline V gives CDR1 DFQATT, CDR2 SNEGSKA (reference sequence). The CDR3 loop is CSVVTSGQETQYF. DNA for the CDR3: TGCAGTGTCGTGACTAGCGGGCAAGAGACCCAGTACTTC.

Regarding this clonotype: A read error is likely, as this CDR3 ends without the conserved phenylalanine or tryptophan. CDR3 DNA sequence: TGCGCCAGCAGCTTGGCCGCCAAAGATGCGCAGTACTCC. It yields the protein CASSLAAKDAQYS. V is TRBV5-1 and J is TRBJ2-7; D unclear. V lost 0 bases, J lost 9 bases, and 13 bases lay in between. The length of the CDR3 is 13 residues. Per germline, CDR1 SGHRS and CDR2 YFSETQ.

The chain carries TRBV7-3 and TRBJ2-1; D perhaps matches TRBD2 (5 bases). Trimming removed 0 bases from V and 7 bases from J, with 16 bases in between. The CDR3 loop spans 16 amino acids. Germline V gives CDR1 SGHTA, CDR2 FQGTGA. DNA of the CDR3: TGTGCCAGCAGCTTAACGGGAGCTGGCCCGGGAAATGAGCAGTTCTTC. Its translation: CASSLTGAGPGNEQFF.

The CDR3 reads CSAPGGEGAYNSPLHF. For the CDR3, the DNA is TGCAGTGCCCCAGGGGGCGAGGGGGCCTATAATTCACCCCTCCACTTT. The genes are TRBV20-1 and TRBJ1-6; 8 nucleotides agree with TRBD1. The CDR3 consists of 16 residues. Losses at the gene ends were 6 bases for V and 2 bases for J; bases not matched to a gene: 9. Looked up from germline, CDR1 is DFQATT and CDR2 is SNEGSKA (reference sequence).

V is TRBV5-4 and J is TRBJ1-2, with D unclear. From germline, CDR1 is SGHNT and CDR2 YYREEE (reference sequence). Trimming cost V 2 bases and J 0 bases, with 14 bases left between them. The CDR3 has 16 residues. The chain's CDR3 is CASSFGQNLANYGYTF. CDR3 nucleotide sequence: TGTGCCAGCAGCTTCGGTCAGAACCTAGCTAACTATGGCTACACCTTC.

This clonotype was counted between two and nine times. The V call is TRBV19, the J call TRBJ2-2; D is ambiguous. Trimming took 4 bases from V and 6 from J, leaving 15 bases between them. CDR1 LNHDA and CDR2 SQIVND come from the germline V gene (reference sequence). The CDR3 length is 15 residues. CDR3 nucleotides: TGTGCCAGTAGTAGGCGTCTTCCTTTACCCGGGGAGCTGTTTTTT. This encodes CASSRRLPLPGELFF.

V and J are TRBV5-4 and TRBJ1-2; the match to TRBD1 covers 7 bases. CDR3 length: 13 amino acids. Germline V CDR1 and CDR2: SGHNT, YYREEE (reference sequence). The V and J ends lost 4 bases and 4 bases, in that order; junction bases with no gene match: 4. The CDR3 coding sequence is TGTGCCAGCAGCCAAAACAGGGGCTATGGCTACACCTTC. Translation gives CASSQNRGYGYTF.

Ten or more counts support this clonotype. The chain recombines TRBV28 with TRBJ2-7; 8 positions match TRBD1. The V gene's germline CDR1 is MDHEN and CDR2 SYDVKM. The CDR3 is 14 amino acids. V was clipped by 6 bases and J by 1 base; unmatched bases: 5. CDR3 coding DNA: TGTGCCAGCAGCTATGGACAGGGTTCCTACGAGCAGTACTTC. It codes for CASSYGQGSYEQYF.

This clonotype occurred many times. This chain joins TRBV5-1 and TRBJ2-3; D remains ambiguous. The germline gives CDR1 SGHRS, CDR2 YFSETQ. CDR3 length: 15 residues. V was shortened by 4 bases and J by 2 bases, with 14 bases between the two germline ends. The DNA for the CDR3 is TGCGCCAGCAGCCCGGACCGGACCTCCACAGATACGCAGTATTTT. Translated: CASSPDRTSTDTQYF.

This clonotype came up many times. CDR3: CASGSIGGPSRNTEAFF. CDR3 DNA: TGTGCTAGTGGTTCGATCGGGGGACCCTCCCGAAACACTGAAGCTTTCTTT. The genes are TRBV12-5 and TRBJ1-1; possibly TRBD1 for D (5 bases). V lost 4 bases and J lost 2, with 20 bases in between. Germline assignment: CDR1 LGHNT and CDR2 FRNRAP. This CDR3 has 17 amino acids.

This clonotype has only a few counts. The J gene is TRBJ2-4, the V gene TRBV7-6; D might be TRBD2 (6 bases). Per germline, CDR1 SGHVS and CDR2 FNYEAQ. CDR3 size: 15 residues. With 1 base removed from V and 8 bases from J, the gap between germline ends came to 15 bases. Written as DNA, the CDR3 is TGTGCCAGCAGCTTAGGGCGGGGATTCACGGACATTCAGTACTTC. Protein sequence: CASSLGRGFTDIQYF.

The chain combines TRBV29-1 with TRBJ2-1; 11 nucleotides line up with TRBD1. V lost 6 bases to trimming and J lost 8 bases; unmatched junction nucleotides: 9. Germline V lookup: CDR1 SQVTM, CDR2 ANQGSEA. This CDR3 contains 14 residues. The chain's CDR3 is CSVFPGDRGDEQFF. The CDR3 DNA sequence: TGCAGCGTCTTTCCCGGGGACAGGGGGGATGAGCAGTTCTTC.

A few counts support this clonotype. V usage is TRBV7-6 and J usage is TRBJ2-3; D perhaps matches TRBD1 (6 bases). Trimming took 1 base from V and 4 from J, leaving 12 bases between them. CDR3 length equals 15 residues. Germline CDR1 is SGHVS and CDR2 is FNYEAQ. The CDR3 loop reads CASSLEAGAPDTQYF. The CDR3 coding sequence is TGTGCCAGCAGCTTAGAGGCAGGGGCCCCAGATACGCAGTATTTT.